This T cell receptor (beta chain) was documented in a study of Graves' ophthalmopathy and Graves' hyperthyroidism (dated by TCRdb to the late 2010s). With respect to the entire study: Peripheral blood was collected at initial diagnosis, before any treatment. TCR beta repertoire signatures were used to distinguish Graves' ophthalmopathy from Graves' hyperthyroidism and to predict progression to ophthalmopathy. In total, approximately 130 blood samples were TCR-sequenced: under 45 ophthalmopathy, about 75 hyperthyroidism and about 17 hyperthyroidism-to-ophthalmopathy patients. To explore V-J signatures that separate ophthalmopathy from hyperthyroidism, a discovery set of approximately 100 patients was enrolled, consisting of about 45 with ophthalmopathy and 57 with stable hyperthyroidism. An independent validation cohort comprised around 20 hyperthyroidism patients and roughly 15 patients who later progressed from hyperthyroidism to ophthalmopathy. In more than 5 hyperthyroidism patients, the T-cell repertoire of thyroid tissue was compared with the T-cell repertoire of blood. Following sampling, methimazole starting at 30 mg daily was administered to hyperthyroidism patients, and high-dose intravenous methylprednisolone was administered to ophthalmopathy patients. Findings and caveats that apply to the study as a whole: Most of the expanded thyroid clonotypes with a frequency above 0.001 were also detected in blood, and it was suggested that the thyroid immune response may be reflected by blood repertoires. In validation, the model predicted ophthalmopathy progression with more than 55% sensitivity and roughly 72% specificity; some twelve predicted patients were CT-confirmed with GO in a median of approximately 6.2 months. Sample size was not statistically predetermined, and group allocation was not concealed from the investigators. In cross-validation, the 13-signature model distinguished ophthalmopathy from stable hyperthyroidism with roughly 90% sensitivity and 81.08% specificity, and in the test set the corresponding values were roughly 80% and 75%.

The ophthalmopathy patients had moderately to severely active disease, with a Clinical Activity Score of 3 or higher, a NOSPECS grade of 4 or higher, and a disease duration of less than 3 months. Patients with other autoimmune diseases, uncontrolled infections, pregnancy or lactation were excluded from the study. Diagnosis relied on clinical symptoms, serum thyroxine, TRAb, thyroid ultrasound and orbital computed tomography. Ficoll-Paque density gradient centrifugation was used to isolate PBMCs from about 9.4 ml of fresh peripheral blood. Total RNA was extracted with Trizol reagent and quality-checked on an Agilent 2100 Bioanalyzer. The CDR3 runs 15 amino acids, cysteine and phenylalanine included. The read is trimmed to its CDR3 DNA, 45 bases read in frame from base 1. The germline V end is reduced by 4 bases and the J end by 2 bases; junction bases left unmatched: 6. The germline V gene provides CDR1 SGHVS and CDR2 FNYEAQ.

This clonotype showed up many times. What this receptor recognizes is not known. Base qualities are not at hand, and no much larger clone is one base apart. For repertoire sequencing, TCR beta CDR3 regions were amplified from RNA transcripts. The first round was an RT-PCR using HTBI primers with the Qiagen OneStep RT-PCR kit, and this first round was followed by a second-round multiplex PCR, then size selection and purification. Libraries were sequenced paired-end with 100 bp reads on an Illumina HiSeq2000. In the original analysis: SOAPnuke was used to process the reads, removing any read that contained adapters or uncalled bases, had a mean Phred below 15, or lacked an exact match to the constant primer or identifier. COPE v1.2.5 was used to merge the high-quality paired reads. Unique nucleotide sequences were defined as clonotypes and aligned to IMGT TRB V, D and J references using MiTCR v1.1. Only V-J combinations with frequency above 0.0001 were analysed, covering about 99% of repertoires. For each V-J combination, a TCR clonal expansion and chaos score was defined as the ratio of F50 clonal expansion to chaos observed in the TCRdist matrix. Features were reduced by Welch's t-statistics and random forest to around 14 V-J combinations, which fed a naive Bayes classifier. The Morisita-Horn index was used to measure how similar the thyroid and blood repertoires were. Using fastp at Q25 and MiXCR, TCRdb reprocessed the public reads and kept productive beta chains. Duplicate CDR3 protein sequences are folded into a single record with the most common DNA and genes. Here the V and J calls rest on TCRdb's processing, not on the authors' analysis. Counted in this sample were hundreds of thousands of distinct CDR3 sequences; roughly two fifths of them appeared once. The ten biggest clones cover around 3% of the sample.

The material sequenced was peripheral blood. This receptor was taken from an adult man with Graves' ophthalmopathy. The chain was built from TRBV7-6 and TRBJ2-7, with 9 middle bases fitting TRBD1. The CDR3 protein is CASSWGQGRTYEQYF. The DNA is TGTGCCAGCAGCTGGGGACAGGGACGAACCTACGAGCAGTACTTC.